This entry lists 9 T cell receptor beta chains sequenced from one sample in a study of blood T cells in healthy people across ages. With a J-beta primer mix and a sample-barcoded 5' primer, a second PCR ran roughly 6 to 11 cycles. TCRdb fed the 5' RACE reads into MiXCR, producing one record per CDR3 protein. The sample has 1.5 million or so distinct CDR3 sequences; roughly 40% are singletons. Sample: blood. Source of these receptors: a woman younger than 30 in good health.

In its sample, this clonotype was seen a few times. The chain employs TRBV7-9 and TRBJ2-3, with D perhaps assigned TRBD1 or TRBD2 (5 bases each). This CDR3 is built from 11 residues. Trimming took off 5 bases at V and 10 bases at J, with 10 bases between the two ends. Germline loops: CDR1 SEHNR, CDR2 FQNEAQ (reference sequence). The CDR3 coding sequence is TGTGCCAGCAGCCTCGGGACGCCGCAGTATTTT. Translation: CASSLGTPQYF.

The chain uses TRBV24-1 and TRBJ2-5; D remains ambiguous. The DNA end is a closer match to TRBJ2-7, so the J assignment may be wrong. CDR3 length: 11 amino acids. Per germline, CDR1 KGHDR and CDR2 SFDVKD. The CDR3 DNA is TGTGCCACCAGTGACTCAAGCGAGCAGTACTTC. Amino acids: CATSDSSEQYF.

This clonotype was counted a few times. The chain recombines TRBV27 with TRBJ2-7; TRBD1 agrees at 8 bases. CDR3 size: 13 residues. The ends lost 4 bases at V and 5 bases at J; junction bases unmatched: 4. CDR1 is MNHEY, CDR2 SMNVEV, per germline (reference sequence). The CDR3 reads CASSWTGFDEQYF. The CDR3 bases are TGTGCCAGCAGTTGGACAGGGTTTGACGAGCAGTACTTC.

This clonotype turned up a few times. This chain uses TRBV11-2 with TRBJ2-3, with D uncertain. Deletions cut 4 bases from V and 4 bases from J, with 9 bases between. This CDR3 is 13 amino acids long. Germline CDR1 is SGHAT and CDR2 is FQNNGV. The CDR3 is CASSSAGSDTQYF. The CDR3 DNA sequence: TGTGCCAGCAGCTCAGCTGGTTCAGATACGCAGTATTTT.

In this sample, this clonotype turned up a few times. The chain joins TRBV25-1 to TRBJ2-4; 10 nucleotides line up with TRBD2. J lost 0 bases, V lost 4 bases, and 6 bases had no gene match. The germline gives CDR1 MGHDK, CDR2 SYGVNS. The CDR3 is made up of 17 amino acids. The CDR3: CASSATTSGIAKNIQYF. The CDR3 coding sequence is TGTGCCAGCAGTGCTACTACTAGCGGGATAGCCAAAAACATTCAGTACTTC.

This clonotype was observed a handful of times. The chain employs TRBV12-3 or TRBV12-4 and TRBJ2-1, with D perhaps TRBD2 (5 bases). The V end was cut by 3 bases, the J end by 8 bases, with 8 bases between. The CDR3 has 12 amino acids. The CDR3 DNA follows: TGTGCCAGCAGTTTTAGGCGGGATGAGCAGTTCTTC. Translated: CASSFRRDEQFF.

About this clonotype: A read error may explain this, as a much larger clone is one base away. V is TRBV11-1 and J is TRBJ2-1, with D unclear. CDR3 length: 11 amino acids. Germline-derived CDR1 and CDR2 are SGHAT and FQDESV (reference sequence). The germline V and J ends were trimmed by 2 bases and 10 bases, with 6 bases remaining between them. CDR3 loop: CASSLMSEQFF. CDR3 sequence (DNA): TGTGCCAGCAGCTTAATGAGCGAGCAGTTCTTC.

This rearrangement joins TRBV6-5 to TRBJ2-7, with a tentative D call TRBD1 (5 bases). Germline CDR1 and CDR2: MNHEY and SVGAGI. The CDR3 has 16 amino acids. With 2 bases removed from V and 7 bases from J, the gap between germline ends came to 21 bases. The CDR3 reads CASSYGALLAHNEQYF. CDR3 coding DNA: TGTGCCAGCAGTTACGGGGCCTTATTAGCCCACAATGAGCAGTACTTC.

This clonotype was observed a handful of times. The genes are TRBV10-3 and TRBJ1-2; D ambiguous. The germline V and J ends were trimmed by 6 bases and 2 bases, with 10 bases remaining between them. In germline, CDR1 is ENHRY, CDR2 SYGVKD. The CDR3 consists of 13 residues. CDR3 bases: TGTGCCATCAGAGACATGGCAAACTATGGCTACACCTTC. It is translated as CAIRDMANYGYTF.